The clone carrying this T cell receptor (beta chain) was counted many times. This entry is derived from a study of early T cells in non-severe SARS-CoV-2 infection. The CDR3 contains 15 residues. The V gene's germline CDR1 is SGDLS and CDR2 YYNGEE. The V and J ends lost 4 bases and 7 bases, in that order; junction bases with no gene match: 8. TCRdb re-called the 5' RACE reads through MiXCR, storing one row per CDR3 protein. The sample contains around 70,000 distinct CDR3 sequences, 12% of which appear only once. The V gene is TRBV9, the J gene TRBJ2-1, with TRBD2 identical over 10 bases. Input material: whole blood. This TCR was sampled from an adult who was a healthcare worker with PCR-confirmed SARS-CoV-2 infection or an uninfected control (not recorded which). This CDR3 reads CASSPPSGSLNEQFF. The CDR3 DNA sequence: TGTGCCAGCAGCCCCCCTAGCGGGAGTTTGAATGAGCAGTTCTTC.